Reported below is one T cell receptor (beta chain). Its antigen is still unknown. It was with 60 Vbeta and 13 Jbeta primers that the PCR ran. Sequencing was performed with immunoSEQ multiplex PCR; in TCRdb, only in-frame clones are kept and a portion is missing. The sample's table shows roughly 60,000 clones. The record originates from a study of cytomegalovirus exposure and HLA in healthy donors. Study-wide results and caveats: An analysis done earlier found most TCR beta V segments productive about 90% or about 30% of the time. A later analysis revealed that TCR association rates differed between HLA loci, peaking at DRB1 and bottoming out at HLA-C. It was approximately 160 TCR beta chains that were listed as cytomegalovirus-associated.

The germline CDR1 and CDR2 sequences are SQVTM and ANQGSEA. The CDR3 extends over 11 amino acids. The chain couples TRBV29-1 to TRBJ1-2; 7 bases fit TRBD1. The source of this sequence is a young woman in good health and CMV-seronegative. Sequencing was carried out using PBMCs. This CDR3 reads CSCTGVSGYTF. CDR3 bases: TGCAGTTGTACAGGGGTTAGTGGCTACACCTTC. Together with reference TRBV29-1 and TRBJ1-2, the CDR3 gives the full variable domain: SAVISQKPSRDICQRGTSLTIQCQVDSQVTMMFWYRQQPGQSLTLIATANQGSEATYESGFVIDKFPISRPNLTFSTLTVSNMSPEDSSIYLCSCTGVSGYTFGSGTRLTVV.